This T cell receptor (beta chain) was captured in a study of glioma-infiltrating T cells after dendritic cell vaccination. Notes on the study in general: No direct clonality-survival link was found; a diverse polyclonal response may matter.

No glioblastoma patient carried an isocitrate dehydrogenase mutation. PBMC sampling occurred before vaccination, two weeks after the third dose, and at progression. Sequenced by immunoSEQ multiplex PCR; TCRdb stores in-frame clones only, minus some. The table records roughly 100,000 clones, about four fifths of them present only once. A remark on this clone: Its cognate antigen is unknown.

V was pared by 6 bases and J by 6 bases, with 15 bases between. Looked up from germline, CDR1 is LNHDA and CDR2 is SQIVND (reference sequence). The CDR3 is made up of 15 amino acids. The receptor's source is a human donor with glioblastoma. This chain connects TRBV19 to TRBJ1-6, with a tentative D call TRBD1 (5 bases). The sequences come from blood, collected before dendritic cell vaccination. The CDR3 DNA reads TGTGCCAGTAGGCAACTGGACACGACTAATTCACCCCTCCACTTT. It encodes CASRQLDTTNSPLHF.